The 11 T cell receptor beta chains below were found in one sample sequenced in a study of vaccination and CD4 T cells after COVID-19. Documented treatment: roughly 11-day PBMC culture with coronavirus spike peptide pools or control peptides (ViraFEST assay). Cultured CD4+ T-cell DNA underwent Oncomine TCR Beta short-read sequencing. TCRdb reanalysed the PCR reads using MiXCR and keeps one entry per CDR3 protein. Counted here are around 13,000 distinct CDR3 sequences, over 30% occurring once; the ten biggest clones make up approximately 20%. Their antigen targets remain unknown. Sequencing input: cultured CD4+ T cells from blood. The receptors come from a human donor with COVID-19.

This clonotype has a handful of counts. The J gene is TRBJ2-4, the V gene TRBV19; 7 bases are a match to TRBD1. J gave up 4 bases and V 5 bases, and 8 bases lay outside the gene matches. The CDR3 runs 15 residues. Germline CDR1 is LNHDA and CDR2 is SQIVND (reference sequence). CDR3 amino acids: CASSPRQGFKNIQYF. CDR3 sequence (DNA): TGTGCCAGTAGTCCCCGACAGGGTTTTAAAAACATTCAGTACTTC.

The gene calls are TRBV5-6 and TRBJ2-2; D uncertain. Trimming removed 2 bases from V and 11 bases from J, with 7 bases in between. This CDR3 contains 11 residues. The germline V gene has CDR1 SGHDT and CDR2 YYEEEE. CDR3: CASSLGSELFF. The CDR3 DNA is TGTGCCAGCAGCTTAGGTTCTGAGCTGTTTTTT.

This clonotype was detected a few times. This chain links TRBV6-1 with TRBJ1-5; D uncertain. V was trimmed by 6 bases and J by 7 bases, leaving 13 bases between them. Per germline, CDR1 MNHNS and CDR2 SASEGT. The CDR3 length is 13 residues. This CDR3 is CASSQTKAQPQHF. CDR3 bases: TGTGCCAGCAGCCAAACGAAGGCACAGCCCCAGCATTTT.

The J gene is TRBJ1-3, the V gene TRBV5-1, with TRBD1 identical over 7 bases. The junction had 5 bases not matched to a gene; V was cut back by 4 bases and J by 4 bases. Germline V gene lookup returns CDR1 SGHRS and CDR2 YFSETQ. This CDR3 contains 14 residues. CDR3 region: CASSRRTGGNTIYF. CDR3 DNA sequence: TGCGCCAGCAGCCGAAGGACAGGCGGAAACACCATATATTTT.

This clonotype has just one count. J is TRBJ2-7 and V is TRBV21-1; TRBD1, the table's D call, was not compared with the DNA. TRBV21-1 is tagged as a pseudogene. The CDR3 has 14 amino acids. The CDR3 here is CASSIYRGSYEQYF. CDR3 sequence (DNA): TGTGCCAGCAGCATTTACAGGGGCAGCTACGAGCAGTACTTC.

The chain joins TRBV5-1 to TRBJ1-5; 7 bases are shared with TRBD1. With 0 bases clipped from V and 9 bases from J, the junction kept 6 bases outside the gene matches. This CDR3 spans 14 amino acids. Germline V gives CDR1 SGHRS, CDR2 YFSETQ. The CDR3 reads CASSLGQGVAPQHF. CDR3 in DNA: TGCGCCAGCAGCTTGGGGCAGGGGGTTGCGCCCCAGCATTTT. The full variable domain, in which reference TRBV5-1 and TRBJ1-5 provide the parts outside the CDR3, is KAGVTQTPRYLIKTRGQQVTLSCSPISGHRSVSWYQQTPGQGLQFLFEYFSETQRNKGNFPGRFSGRQFSNSRSEMNVSTLELGDSALYLCASSLGQGVAPQHFGDGTRLSIL.

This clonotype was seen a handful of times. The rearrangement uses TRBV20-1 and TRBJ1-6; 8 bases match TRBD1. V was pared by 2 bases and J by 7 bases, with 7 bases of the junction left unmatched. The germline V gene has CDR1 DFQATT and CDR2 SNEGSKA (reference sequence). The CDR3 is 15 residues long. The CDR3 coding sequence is TGCAGTGCTAGACTTCAGGGGGCCGGGAATTCACCCCTCCACTTT. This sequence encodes CSARLQGAGNSPLHF.

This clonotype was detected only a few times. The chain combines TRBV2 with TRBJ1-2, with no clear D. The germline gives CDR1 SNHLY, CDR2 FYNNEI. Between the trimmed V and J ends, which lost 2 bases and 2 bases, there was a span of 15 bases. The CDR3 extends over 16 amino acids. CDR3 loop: CASSETVRGRNYGYTF. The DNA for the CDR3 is TGTGCCAGCAGTGAAACAGTTAGAGGTAGAAACTATGGCTACACCTTC.

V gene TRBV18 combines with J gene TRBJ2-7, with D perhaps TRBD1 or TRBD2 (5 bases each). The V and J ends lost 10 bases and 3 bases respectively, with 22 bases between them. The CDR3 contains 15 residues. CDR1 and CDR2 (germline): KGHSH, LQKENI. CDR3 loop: CAILQWGSSRYEQYF. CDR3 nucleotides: TGTGCCATTCTACAATGGGGGTCCTCTCGCTACGAGCAGTACTTC.

Written as DNA, the CDR3 is TGTGCCAGCAGTTTCCACGCGAGTGGTCCAGATACGCAGTATTTT. Encoded protein: CASSFHASGPDTQYF. The V and J genes are TRBV28 and TRBJ2-3; D unresolved. Looked up from germline, CDR1 is MDHEN and CDR2 is SYDVKM. V was clipped by 3 bases and J by 4 bases, with 14 bases between them. The CDR3 has 15 residues.

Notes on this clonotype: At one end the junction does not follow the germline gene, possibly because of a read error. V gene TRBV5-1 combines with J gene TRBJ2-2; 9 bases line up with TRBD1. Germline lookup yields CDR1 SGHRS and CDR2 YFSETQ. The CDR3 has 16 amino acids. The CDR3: CASSSGTGQNIGELFF. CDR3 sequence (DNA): TGCGCCAGCAGCTCGGGGACAGGGCAGAACATCGGGGAGCTGTTTTTT.